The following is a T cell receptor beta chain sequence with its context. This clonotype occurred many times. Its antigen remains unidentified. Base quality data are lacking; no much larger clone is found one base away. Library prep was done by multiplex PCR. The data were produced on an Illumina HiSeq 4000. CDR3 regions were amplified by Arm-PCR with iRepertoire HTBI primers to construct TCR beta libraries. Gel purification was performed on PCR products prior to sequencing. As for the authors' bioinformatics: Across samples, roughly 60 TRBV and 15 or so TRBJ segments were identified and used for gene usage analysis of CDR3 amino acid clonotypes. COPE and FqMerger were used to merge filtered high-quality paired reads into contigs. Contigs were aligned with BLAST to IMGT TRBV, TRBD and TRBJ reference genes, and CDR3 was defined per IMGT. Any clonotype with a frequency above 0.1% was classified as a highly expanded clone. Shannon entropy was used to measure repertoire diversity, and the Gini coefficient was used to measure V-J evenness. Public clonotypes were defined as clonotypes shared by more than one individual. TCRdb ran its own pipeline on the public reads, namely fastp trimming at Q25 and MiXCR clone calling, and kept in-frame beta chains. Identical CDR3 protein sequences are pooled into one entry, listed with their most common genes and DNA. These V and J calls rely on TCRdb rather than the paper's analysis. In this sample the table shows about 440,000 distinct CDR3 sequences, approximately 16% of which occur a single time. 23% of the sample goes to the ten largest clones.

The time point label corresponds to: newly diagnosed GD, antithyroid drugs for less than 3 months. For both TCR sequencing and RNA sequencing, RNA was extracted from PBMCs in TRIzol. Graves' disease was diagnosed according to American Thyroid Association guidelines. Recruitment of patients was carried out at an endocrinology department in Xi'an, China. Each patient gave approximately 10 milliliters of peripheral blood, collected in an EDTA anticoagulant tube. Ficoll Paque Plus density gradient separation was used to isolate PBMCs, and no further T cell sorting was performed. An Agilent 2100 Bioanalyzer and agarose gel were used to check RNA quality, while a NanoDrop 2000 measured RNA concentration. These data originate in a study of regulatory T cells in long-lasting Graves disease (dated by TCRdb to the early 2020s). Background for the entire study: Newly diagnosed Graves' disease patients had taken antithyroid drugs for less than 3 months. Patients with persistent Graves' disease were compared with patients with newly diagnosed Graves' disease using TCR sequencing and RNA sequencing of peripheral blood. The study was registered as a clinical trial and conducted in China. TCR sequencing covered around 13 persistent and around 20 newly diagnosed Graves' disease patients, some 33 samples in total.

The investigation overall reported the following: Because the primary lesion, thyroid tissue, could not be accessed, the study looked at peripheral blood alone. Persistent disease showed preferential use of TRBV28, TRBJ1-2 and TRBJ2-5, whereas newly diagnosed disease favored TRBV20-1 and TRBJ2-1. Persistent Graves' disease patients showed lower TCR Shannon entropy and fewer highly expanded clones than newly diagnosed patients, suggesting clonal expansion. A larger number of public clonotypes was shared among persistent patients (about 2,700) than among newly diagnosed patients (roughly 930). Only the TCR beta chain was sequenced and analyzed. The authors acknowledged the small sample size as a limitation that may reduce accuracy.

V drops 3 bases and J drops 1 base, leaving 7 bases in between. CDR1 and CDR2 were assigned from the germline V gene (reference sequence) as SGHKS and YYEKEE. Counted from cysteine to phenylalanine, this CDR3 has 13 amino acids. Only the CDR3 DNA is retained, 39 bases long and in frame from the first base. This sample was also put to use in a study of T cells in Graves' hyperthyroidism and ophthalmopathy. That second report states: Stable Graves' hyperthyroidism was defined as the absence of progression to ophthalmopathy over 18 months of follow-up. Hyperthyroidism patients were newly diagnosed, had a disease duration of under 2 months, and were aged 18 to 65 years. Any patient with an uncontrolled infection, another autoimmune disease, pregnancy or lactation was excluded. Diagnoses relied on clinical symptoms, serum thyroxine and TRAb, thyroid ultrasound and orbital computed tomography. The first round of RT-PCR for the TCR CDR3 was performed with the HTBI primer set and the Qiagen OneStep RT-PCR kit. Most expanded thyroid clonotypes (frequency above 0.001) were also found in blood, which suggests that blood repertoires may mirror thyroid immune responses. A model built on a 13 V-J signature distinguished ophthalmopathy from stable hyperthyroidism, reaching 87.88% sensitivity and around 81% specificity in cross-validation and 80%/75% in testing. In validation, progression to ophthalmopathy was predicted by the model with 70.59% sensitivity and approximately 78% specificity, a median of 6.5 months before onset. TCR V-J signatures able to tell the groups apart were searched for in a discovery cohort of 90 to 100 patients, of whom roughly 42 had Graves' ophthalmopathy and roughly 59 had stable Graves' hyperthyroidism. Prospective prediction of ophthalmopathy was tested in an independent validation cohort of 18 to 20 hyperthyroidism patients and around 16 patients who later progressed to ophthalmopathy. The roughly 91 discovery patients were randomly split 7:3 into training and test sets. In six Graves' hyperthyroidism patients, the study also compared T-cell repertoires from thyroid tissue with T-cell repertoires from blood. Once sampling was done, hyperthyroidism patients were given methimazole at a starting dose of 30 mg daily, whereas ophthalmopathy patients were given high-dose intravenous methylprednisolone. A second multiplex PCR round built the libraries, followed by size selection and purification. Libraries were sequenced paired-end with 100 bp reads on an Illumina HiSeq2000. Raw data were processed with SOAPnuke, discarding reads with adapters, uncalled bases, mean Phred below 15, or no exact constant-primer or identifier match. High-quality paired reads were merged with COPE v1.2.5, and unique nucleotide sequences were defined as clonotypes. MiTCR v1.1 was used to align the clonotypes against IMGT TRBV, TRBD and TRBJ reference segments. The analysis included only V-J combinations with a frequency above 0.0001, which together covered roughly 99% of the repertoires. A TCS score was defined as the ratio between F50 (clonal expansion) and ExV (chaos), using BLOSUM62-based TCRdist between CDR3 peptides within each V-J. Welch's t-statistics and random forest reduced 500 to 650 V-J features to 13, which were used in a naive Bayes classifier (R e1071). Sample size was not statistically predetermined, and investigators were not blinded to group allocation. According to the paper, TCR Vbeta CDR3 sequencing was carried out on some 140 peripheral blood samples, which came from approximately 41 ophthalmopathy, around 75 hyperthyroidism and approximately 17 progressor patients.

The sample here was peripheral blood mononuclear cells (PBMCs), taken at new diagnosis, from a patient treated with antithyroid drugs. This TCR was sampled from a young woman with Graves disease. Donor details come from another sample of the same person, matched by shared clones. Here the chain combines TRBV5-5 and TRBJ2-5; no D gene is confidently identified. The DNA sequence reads TGTGCCAGCAGCTCTTGGTCCCAAGAGACCCAGTACTTC. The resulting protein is CASSSWSQETQYF.